The entry below gives a single TCR beta chain sequence along with its context. This CDR3 region has 21 residues. Germline CDR1 and CDR2: SGHDN and FVKESK. J was trimmed by 0 bases and V by 3 bases; bases with no gene match: 14. This entry belongs to a study of OX40 agonist ivuxolimab in advanced cancers. The overall study: Three individuals attained partial responses, comprising one hepatocellular carcinoma case and two cutaneous melanoma cases.

Sequencing used immunoSEQ multiplex PCR; TCRdb keeps in-frame clones, though not all of them. The top ten hold 6.5% to 8% of the sample, which has about 81,000 clones, around 84% seen once. The V gene is TRBV14, the J gene TRBJ2-6; TRBD1 matches at 10 bases. The sample consisted of CD4+ or CD8+ T cells sorted from blood, taken in a trial of the OX40 agonist ivuxolimab. The TCR originated in an adult with an advanced solid tumor such as melanoma, head and neck, liver or kidney cancer. CDR3 coding DNA: TGTGCCAGCAGCCACACCACCGGGGACAGGGGCCCGAGCTCTGGGGCCAACGTCCTGACTTTC. Residues: CASSHTTGDRGPSSGANVLTF.